Sequencing of this TCR beta chain was carried out in a study of T cells after yellow fever vaccination. MiXCR was run by TCRdb on the 5' RACE reads, yielding one entry per CDR3 protein. The data hold fewer than 650,000 distinct CDR3 sequences, with roughly a fifth observed a single time. Trimming cost V 3 bases and J 0 bases, with 6 bases left between them. This CDR3 has 14 amino acids. The germline V gene has CDR1 SGHAT and CDR2 FQNNGV. On this clonotype itself: A read error may be the cause here, since a much bigger clone is one base away.

The sample here was PBMCs, taken more than 20 days after the first yellow fever vaccination. The chain couples TRBV11-2 to TRBJ1-3; D call uncertain. This clonotype was obtained from a young man who received the YFV17D yellow fever vaccine. The CDR3 here is CASSLEFSGNTIYF. The DNA for the CDR3 is TGTGCCAGCAGCTTGGAGTTCTCTGGAAACACCATATATTTT. Complete variable domain (other parts from reference TRBV11-2 and TRBJ1-3): EAGVAQSPRYKIIEKRQSVAFWCNPISGHATLYWYQQILGQGPKLLIQFQNNGVVDDSQLPKDRFSAERLKGVDSTLKIQPAKLEDSAVYLCASSLEFSGNTIYFGEGSWLTVV.